These T cell receptor beta chains were read from a single sample in a study of cytomegalovirus exposure and HLA in healthy donors. Clones were sequenced by immunoSEQ multiplex PCR, and TCRdb holds only the in-frame ones, with some missing. The table lists about 90,000 clones, roughly 80% of them singletons. The sequenced material came from PBMCs. Receptors were obtained from a middle-aged woman in good health and CMV-seropositive. Each CDR3 is given with its conserved first and last residue. The D gene is left open where the match is weak. Clone size is given for some rows only: seen once, a few or many times, or a class if the clone is expanded.

TRBJ2-1,TRBD2,few,TRBV19,TGTGCCAGTAGTACCCCTAGCGGGAGCGAGCAGTTCTTC,CASSTPSGSEQFF
TRBJ2-7,-,-,TRBV29-1,TGCAGCGTTGAATGGGGGGTAGACGAGCAGTACTTC,CSVEWGVDEQYF
TRBJ2-5,-,-,TRBV15,TGTGCCACCAGCAGAGATCCCCAGGCCCAAGAGACCCAGTACTTC,CATSRDPQAQETQYF
TRBJ2-1,TRBD1,few,TRBV29-1,TGCAGCGCCGACCCCGGACAGGCACAGACTGAGCAGTTCTTC,CSADPGQAQTEQFF
TRBJ2-7,-,-,TRBV4-1,TGCGCCAGCAGCCCCGGAGGGGCCTCGGCCGAGCAGTACTTC,CASSPGGASAEQYF
TRBJ1-6,TRBD1,-,TRBV28,TGTGCCAGCAATTCGGGACAGGCCGATTCACCCCTCCACTTT,CASNSGQADSPLHF
TRBJ1-1,-,-,TRBV28,TGTGCCAGCAGTTTCCTCAATTGGGTCCAGGAGAACACTGAAGCTTTCTTT,CASSFLNWVQENTEAFF
TRBJ2-6,-,few,TRBV5-6,TGTGCCAGCAGCCGTCGAAGGACTCCTGGGGCCAACGTCCTGACTTTC,CASSRRRTPGANVLTF
TRBJ2-1,TRBD2,-,TRBV28,TGTGCCACAGAGGGGACTAGCGGGAGGAGTGAGCAGTTCTTC,CATEGTSGRSEQFF
TRBJ2-7,TRBD2,once,TRBV7-2,TGTGCCAGCAGCTCACCGGGACTAATCTCCTACGAGCAGTACTTC,CASSSPGLISYEQYF
TRBJ1-3,-,-,TRBV4-3,TGCGCCAGCAGCCAAGATTGGCAGGCTGGAAACACCATATATTTT,CASSQDWQAGNTIYF
TRBJ2-3,TRBD2,-,TRBV4-1,TGCGCCAGCAGACAAAAGGGATCTAGCGGGAAGACAGATACGCAGTATTTT,CASRQKGSSGKTDTQYF
TRBJ2-3,TRBD2,-,TRBV7-2,TGTGCCAGCAGCCACACGGGACTAGCGGGGTCCAAAGATACGCAGTATTTT,CASSHTGLAGSKDTQYF
TRBJ2-7,-,once,TRBV5-1,TGCGCCAGCAGCCGGGTGGGGGCGTTCTACGAGCAGTACTTC,CASSRVGAFYEQYF
TRBJ1-1,-,-,TRBV28,TGTGCCAGCAGTTCCGGACAGAACACTGAAGCTTTCTTT,CASSSGQNTEAFF